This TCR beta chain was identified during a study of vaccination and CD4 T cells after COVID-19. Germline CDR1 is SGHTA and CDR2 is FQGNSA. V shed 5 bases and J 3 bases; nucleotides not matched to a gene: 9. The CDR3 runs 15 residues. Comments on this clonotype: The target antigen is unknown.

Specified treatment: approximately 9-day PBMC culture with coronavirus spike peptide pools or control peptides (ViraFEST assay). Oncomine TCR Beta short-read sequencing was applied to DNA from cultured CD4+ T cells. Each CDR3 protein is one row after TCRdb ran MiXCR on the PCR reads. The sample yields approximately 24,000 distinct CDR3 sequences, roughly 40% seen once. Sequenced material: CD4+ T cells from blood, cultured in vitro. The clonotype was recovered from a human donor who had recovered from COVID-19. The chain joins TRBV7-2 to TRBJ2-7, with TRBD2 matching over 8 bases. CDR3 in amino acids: CASSLRGGPNYEQYF. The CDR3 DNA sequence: TGTGCCAGCAGCCTCCGGGGGGGCCCCAACTACGAGCAGTACTTC.